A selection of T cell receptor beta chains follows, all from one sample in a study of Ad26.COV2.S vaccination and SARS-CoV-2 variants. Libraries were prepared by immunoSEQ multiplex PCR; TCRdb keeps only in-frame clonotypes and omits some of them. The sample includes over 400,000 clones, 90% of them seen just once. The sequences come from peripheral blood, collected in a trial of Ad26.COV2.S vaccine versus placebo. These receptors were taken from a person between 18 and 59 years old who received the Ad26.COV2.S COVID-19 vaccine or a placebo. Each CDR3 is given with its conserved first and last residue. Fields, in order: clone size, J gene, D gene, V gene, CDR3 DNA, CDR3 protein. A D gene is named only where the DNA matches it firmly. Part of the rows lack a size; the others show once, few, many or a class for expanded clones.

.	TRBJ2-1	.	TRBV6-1	TGTGCCAGCAGTGATCGTTTGGGGCGGGCGGATGAGCAGTTCTTC	CASSDRLGRADEQFF
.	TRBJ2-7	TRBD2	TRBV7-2	TGTGCCAGCAGCCGAGGACTAGCCTACGAGCAGTACTTC	CASSRGLAYEQYF
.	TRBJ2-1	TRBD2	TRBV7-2	TGTGCCAGCAGCTTAACTAGCGGGAGTTGGGACAATGAGCAGTTCTTC	CASSLTSGSWDNEQFF
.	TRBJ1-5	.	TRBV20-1	TGCAGTGCTAGTGAGGACGGAAATCAGCCCCAGCATTTT	CSASEDGNQPQHF
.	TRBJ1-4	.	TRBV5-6	TGTGCCAGCAGCTCGGGGCGAGGGTATGAAAAACTGTTTTTT	CASSSGRGYEKLFF
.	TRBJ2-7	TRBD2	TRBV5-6	TGTGCCAGCAGTCTGGGGCTAGCGGGAGTGAGGTACGAGCAGTACTTC	CASSLGLAGVRYEQYF
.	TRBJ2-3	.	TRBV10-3	TGTGCCATCGCCGCGGCGGATCGCACAGATACGCAGTATTTT	CAIAAADRTDTQYF
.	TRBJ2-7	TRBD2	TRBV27	TGTGCCAGCAGTCCATATATAGCGGGGTACGACTACGAGCAGTACTTC	CASSPYIAGYDYEQYF
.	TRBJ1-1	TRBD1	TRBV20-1	TGCAGTGCTAGTTGGACAGGGGGGGACACTGAAGCTTTCTTT	CSASWTGGDTEAFF
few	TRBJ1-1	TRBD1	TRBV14	TGTGCCAGCAGCCCGTCCGGGACAGGGGTAACTGAAGCTTTCTTT	CASSPSGTGVTEAFF
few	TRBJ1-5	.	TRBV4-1	TGCGCCAGCAGCCAAGAGGAGGGGCCGAAGCCCCAGCATTTT	CASSQEEGPKPQHF
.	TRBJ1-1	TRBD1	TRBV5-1	TGCGCCAGCAGTTTCTCCGGGACAGGGAGAGACGCTTTCTTT	CASSFSGTGRDAFF
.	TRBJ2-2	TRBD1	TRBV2	TGTGCCAGCTCCCGGGACAGGGTGGGCACCGGGGAGCTGTTTTTT	CASSRDRVGTGELFF
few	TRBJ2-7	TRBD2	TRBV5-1	TGCGCCAGCAGCTTGGAGGGGACTAGCGGGAGAACCGAGCAGTACTTC	CASSLEGTSGRTEQYF
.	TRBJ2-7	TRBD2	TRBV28	TGTGCCAGCAGGCCCCTAGCGGTTAGCTCCTACGAGCAGTACTTC	CASRPLAVSSYEQYF
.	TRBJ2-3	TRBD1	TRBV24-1	TGTGCCACCAGTGATTTTCACCCTCAGGGGGCAGATACGCAGTATTTT	CATSDFHPQGADTQYF
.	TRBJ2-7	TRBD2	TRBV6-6	TGTGCCACCAATAGCGGGGGGTTATCCTACGAGCAGTACTTC	CATNSGGLSYEQYF
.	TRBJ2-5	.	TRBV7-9	TGTGCCAGCAGCTTAGCAGGGGTAGAGACCCAGTACTTC	CASSLAGVETQYF
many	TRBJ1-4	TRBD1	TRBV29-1	TGCAGCGCGGACAGGGGGCGCGGTGAAAAACTGTTTTTT	CSADRGRGEKLFF
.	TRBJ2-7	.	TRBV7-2	TGTGCCAGCAGCAACTTGGACACCTACGAGCAGTACTTC	CASSNLDTYEQYF
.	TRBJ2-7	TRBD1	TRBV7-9	TGTGCCAGCAGCCGACAGGGAGACGTCTACGAGCAGTACTTC	CASSRQGDVYEQYF
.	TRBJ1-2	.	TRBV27	TGTGCCAGCAGTTTTAACTATGGCTACACCTTC	CASSFNYGYTF
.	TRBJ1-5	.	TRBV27	TGTGCCAGCGGCGGGTCCTCTCGGGATCAGCCCCAGCATTTT	CASGGSSRDQPQHF
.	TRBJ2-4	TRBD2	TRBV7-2	TGTGCCAGCAGCGTGGGACTAGCGGAAAACATTCAGTACTTC	CASSVGLAENIQYF
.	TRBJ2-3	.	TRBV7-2	TGTGCCAGCAGCTTAGACGGGTATAGCACAGATACGCAGTATTTT	CASSLDGYSTDTQYF
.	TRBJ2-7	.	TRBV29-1	TGCAGCGTTGTGAGGGTTACAGACTACGAGCAGTACTTC	CSVVRVTDYEQYF
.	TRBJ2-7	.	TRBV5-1	TGCGCCAGCAGCACGGTGGGGCCGTCCTACGAGCAGTACTTC	CASSTVGPSYEQYF
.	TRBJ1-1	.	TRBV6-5	TGTGCCAGCAGGAAACAGGGGAACACTGAAGCTTTCTTT	CASRKQGNTEAFF
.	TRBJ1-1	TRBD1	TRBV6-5	TGTGCCAGCTCCAGGACAGGGGGAAGGGCTGAAGCTTTCTTT	CASSRTGGRAEAFF
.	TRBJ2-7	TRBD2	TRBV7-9	TGTGCCAGCAGCTCCAGACTAGCGGGAGTCCACGAGCAGTACTTC	CASSSRLAGVHEQYF
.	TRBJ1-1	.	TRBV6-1	TGTGCCAGCAGTGAGGCCAGAACTGAAGCTTTCTTT	CASSEARTEAFF
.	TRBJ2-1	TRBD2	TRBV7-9	TGTGCCAGCAGCCAGTCGGGAGGGGACAATGAGCAGTTCTTC	CASSQSGGDNEQFF
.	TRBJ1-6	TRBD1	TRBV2	TGTGCCAGCTACCCCTCGGCAGGGGGCGCGTCCTATAATTCACCCCTCCACTTT	CASYPSAGGASYNSPLHF
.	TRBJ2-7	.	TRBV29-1	TGCAGCGTTAGAGGGGGAGGGAGGTCCTACGAGCAGTACTTC	CSVRGGGRSYEQYF
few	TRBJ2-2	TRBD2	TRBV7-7	TGTGCTAGCAGCTTTCAGGCTAGCGGGAGGGCCATCACCGGGGAGCTGTTTTTT	CASSFQASGRAITGELFF
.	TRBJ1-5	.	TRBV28	TGTGCCAGCAGTTTAGAAACAGGGAGGGATCAGCCCCAGCATTTT	CASSLETGRDQPQHF
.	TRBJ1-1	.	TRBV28	TGTGCCAGCTCAATCAGGGGCTTCACTGAAGCTTTCTTT	CASSIRGFTEAFF
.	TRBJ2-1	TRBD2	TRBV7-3	TGTGCCAGCAGCTTGACTAGCGAGAGCTCCTACAATGAGCAGTTCTTC	CASSLTSESSYNEQFF
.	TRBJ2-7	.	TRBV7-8	TGTGCCAGCAGCCCACCTTGGGTAGGTTACCGCTACGAGCAGTACTTC	CASSPPWVGYRYEQYF
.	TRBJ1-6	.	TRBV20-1	TGCAGTGCTAGTAGCCAGCAAGATAATTCACCCCTCCACTTT	CSASSQQDNSPLHF
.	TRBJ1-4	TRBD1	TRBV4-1	TGCGCCAGCAGTCACAGGGGGCCAGATGAAAAACTGTTTTTT	CASSHRGPDEKLFF
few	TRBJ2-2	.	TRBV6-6	TGTGCCAGCGCTTCAGGACGGAGGAACACCGGGGAGCTGTTTTTT	CASASGRRNTGELFF
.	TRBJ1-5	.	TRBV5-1	TGCGCCAGCAGCTTGGCCGGGGGGGTAGCGCAGCCCCAGCATTTT	CASSLAGGVAQPQHF
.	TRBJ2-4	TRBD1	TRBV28	TGTGCCAGCGGACACAGGGGGGCCAAAAACATTCAGTACTTC	CASGHRGAKNIQYF
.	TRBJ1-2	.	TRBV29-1	TGCAGCGTATCCACAGGGAACGGCTACACCTTC	CSVSTGNGYTF
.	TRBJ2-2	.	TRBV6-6	TGTGCCAGCAGTTACGGGTCTACTAGTACCGGGGAGCTGTTTTTT	CASSYGSTSTGELFF
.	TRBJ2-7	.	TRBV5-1	TGCGCCAGCAGCTTGGCGGAGGGGGCGCACTACGAGCAGTACTTC	CASSLAEGAHYEQYF
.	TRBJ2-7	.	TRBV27	TGTGCCAGCAGTTTCGCCCCAAACTCCTACGAGCAGTACTTC	CASSFAPNSYEQYF
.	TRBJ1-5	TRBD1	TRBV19	TGTGCCAGTAGACCTTCCGGGACAGGGGGTCGGCAGCCCCAGCATTTT	CASRPSGTGGRQPQHF
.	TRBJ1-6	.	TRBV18	TGTGCCAGCTCACCAAGGGCACCAAGCTCCTATAATTCACCCCTCCACTTT	CASSPRAPSSYNSPLHF
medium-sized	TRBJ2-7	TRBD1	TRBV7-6	TGTGCCAGCAGCTTAGCGGCAGGGGGCGGTTTCGAGCAGTACTTC	CASSLAAGGGFEQYF
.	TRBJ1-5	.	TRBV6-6	TGTGCCAGCAGTTACCGAGACAGTTATAGCAATCAGCCCCAGCATTTT	CASSYRDSYSNQPQHF